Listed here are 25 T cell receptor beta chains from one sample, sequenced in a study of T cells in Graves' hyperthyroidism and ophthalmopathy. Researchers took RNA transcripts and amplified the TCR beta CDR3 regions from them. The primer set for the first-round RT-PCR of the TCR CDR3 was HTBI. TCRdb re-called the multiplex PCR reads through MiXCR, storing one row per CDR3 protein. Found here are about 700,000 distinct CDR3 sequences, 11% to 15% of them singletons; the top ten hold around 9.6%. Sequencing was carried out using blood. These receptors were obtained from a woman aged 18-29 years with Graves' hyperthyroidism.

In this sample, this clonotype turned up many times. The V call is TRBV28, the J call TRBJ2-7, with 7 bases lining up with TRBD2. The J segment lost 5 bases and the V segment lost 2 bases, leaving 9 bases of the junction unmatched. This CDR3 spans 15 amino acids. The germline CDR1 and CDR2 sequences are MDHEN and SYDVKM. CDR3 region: CASSLGGVTYDEQYF. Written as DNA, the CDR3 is TGTGCCAGCAGTTTAGGGGGGGTGACTTACGACGAGCAGTACTTC.

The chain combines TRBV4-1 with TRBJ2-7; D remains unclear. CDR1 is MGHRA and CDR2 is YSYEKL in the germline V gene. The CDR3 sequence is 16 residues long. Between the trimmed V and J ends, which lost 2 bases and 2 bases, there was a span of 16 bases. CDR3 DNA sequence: TGCGCCAGCAGCCAATATAGAAGCACTCCCACCTACGAGCAGTACTTC. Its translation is CASSQYRSTPTYEQYF.

The CDR3 DNA follows: TGCGCCAGCAGCCCGGGGACACACTTCCCCCCGGAGAACGAGCAGTACTTC. It specifies CASSPGTHFPPENEQYF. The gene calls are TRBV4-3 and TRBJ2-7; a weak D match, TRBD1 (6 bases). CDR3 size: 17 residues. With 4 bases removed from V and 5 bases from J, the gap between germline ends came to 24 bases. CDR1 LGHNA and CDR2 YSLEER come from the germline V gene.

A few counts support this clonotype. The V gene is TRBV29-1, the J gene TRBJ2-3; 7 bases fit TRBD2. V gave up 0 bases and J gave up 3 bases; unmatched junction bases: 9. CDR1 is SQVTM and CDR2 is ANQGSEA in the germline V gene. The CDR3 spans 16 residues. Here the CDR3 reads CSVEDLGGSWTDTQYF. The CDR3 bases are TGCAGCGTTGAAGATCTGGGCGGGAGTTGGACAGATACGCAGTATTTT.

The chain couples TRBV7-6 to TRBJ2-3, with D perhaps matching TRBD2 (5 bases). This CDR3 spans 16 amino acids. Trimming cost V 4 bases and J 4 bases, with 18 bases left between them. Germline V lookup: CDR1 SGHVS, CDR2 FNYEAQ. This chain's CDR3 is CASSWPGTSSPDTQYF. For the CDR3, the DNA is TGTGCCAGCAGCTGGCCTGGAACTAGTTCGCCAGATACGCAGTATTTT.

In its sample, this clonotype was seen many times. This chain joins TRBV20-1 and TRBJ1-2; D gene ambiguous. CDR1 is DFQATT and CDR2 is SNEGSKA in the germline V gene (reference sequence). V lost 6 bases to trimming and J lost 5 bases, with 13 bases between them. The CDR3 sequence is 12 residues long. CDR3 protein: CSAWKQSYGYTF. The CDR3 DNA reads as TGCAGTGCATGGAAACAGTCTTATGGCTACACCTTC.

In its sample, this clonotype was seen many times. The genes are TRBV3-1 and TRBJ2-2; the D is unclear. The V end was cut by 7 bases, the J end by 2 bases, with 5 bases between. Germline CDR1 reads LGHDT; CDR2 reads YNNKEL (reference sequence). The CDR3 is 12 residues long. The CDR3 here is CASKGNTGELFF. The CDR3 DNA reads TGTGCCAGCAAGGGCAACACCGGGGAGCTGTTTTTT.

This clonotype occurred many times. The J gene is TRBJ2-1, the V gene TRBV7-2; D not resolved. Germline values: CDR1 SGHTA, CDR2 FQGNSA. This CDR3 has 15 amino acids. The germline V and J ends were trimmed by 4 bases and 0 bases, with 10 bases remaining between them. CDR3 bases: TGTGCCAGCAGCTCGGACCCTAGCTCCTACAATGAGCAGTTCTTC. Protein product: CASSSDPSSYNEQFF.

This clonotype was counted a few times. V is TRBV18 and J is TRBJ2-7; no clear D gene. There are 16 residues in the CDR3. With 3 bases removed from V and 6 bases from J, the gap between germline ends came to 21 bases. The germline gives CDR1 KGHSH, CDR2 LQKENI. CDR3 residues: CASSPRVGSQSLEQYF. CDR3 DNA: TGTGCCAGCTCACCTCGAGTGGGGTCCCAGTCGCTCGAGCAGTACTTC.

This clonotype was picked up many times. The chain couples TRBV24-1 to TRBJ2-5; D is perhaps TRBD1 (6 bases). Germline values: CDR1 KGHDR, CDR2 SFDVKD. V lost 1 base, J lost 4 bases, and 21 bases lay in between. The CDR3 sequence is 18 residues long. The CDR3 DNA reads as TGTGCCACCAGTGATTTAAGGGCCTTACAGGGAAGAGGAGAGACCCAGTACTTC. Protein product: CATSDLRALQGRGETQYF.

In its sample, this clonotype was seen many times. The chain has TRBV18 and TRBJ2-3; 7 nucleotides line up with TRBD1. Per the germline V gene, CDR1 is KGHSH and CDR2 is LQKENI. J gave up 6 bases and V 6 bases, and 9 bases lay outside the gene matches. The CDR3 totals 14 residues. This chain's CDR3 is CASSRGTGADTQYF. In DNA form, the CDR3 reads TGTGCCAGCTCTCGTGGCACAGGGGCTGATACGCAGTATTTT.

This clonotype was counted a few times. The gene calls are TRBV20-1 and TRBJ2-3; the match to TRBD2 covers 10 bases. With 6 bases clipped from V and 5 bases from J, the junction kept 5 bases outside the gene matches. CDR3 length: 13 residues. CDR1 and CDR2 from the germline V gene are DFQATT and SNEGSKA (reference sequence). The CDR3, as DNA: TGCAGTGCCGTAGCGGGAGGCCAAGATACGCAGTATTTT. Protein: CSAVAGGQDTQYF.

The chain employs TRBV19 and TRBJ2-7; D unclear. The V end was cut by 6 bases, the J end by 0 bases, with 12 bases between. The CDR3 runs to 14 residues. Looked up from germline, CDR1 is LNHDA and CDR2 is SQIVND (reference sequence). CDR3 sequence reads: CASSSDPSSYEQYF. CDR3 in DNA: TGTGCCAGTAGCTCGGACCCGAGCTCCTACGAGCAGTACTTC.

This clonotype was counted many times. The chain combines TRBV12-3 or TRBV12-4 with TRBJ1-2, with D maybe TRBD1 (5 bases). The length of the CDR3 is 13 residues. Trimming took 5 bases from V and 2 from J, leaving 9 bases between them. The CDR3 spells CASSPRQNYGYTF. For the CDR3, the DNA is TGTGCCAGCAGTCCTCGACAGAACTATGGCTACACCTTC.

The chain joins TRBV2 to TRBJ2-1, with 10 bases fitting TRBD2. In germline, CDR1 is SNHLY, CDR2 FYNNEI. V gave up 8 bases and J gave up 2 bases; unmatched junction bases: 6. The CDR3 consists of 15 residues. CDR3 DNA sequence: TGTGCCAGCCAAGTAGCGGGAGGAGCCTACAATGAGCAGTTCTTC. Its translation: CASQVAGGAYNEQFF.

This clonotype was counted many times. The CDR3 coding sequence is TGTGCCAGCAGCTCCGGACAGCAAAGGGATACGCAGTATTTT. It specifies CASSSGQQRDTQYF. This chain links TRBV7-6 with TRBJ2-3, with D tentatively TRBD1 (6 bases). V was trimmed by 4 bases and J by 6 bases, leaving 14 bases between them. CDR3 size: 14 residues. The germline V gene has CDR1 SGHVS and CDR2 FNYEAQ.

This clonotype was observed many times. CDR3 loop: CAISEPGLVGHEQFF. CDR3 in DNA: TGTGCCATCAGTGAACCGGGACTAGTTGGGCATGAGCAGTTCTTC. The chain links TRBV10-3 to TRBJ2-1; 8 bases align to TRBD2. Germline-derived CDR1 and CDR2 are ENHRY and SYGVKD. Unmatched junction bases numbered 9, after V lost 3 bases and J lost 8 bases. The CDR3 has 15 amino acids.

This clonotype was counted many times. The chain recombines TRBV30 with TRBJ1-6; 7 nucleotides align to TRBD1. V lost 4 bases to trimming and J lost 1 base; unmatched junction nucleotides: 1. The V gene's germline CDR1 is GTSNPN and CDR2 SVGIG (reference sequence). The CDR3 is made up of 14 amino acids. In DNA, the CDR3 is TGTGCCTGGACAGGGGGATCCTATAATTCACCCCTCCACTTT. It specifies CAWTGGSYNSPLHF. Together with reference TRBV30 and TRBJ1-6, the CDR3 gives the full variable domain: SQTIHQWPATLVQPVGSPLSLECTVEGTSNPNLYWYRQAAGRGLQLLFYSVGIGQISSEVPQNLSASRPQDRQFILSSKKLLLSDSGFYLCAWTGGSYNSPLHFGNGTRLTVT.

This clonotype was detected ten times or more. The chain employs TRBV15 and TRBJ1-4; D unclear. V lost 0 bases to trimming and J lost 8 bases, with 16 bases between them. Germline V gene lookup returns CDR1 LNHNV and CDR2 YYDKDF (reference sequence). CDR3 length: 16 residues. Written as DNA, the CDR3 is TGTGCCACCAGCAGAGATTTGGGCCCCGTTAGGGAAAAACTGTTTTTT. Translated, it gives CATSRDLGPVREKLFF.

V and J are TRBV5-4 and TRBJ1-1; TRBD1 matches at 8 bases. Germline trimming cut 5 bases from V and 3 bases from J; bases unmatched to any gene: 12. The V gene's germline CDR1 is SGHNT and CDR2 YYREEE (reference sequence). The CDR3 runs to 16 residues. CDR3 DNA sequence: TGTGCCAGCAGACTTCGGACAGGGTCGATTGACACTGAAGCTTTCTTT. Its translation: CASRLRTGSIDTEAFF.

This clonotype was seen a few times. The CDR3 here is CASSFVTGGTGELFF. In nucleotides, the CDR3 is TGTGCCAGCAGCTTTGTTACAGGGGGAACCGGGGAGCTGTTTTTT. The genes are TRBV11-2 and TRBJ2-2, with 8 bases matching TRBD1. Germline values: CDR1 SGHAT, CDR2 FQNNGV. V was pared by 3 bases and J by 5 bases, with 5 bases of the junction left unmatched. CDR3 length equals 15 residues.

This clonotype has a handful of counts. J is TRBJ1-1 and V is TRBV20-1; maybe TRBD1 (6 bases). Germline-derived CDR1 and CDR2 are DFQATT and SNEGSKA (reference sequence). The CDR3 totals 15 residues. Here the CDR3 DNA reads TGCCGAAGTCTGAACCCGGGACACCTGAACACTGAAGCTTTCTTT. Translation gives CRSLNPGHLNTEAFF.

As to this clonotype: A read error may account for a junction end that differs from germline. CDR3 sequence (DNA): TGTGCCAGCAATCGGGCTATCCAACACTTTAACTATGGCCACACCTTC. It codes for CASNRAIQHFNYGHTF. V usage is TRBV2 and J usage is TRBJ1-2, with D unresolved. Germline V CDR1 and CDR2: SNHLY, FYNNEI. The CDR3 loop spans 16 amino acids.

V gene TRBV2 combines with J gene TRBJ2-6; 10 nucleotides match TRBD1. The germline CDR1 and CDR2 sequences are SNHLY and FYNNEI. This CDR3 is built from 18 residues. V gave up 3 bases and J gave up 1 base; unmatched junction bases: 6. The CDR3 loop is CASSDVGQGVSGANVLTF. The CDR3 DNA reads TGTGCCAGCAGTGATGTAGGACAGGGGGTTTCTGGGGCCAACGTCCTGACTTTC.

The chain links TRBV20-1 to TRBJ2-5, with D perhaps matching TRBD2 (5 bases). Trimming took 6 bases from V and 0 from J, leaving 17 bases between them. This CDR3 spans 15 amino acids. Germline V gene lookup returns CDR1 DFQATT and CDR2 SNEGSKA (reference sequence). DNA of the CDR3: TGCAGTGCCCATACCCTCCTAGCAGACCAAGAGACCCAGTACTTC. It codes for CSAHTLLADQETQYF.